This TCR beta chain is from a study of cytomegalovirus exposure and HLA in healthy donors. Notes on the study in general: Several top significant clusters appeared, in a later analysis, to be linked to common viral pathogens.

With respect to this clone: Its antigen is unknown.

60 Vbeta and 13 Jbeta primers were used in PCR. Produced via immunoSEQ multiplex PCR; TCRdb's table is partial and in-frame only. The data show nearly 300,000 clones, 80% to 90% seen once. Specimen: PBMCs. This TCR derives from a man aged 35 to 55 in good health and CMV-seropositive.

In DNA form, the CDR3 reads TGCAGCGTTGAAAGTACCTCAGCCTACGAGCAGTACTTC. It is translated as CSVESTSAYEQYF. The chain combines TRBV29-1 with TRBJ2-7; D not certain. The CDR3 is 13 residues long. V lost 2 bases and J 2 bases, leaving 10 bases between the germline ends. Germline CDR1 and CDR2: SQVTM and ANQGSEA.